What follows are 8 T cell receptor beta chains derived from one specimen sequenced in a study of technical replicates of blood from several donors. Using immunoSEQ multiplex PCR, the repertoire was profiled, and TCRdb retains in-frame clones only, with some absent. The sample lists tens of thousands of clones, 85% to 95% occurring once. What was sequenced was T cells isolated from PBMCs. The receptor set was obtained from a human donor in good health.

The chain is built from TRBV2 and TRBJ1-2; unclear D gene. The CDR3 is 14 amino acids. CDR1 and CDR2 from the germline V gene are SNHLY and FYNNEI. V lost 6 bases to trimming and J lost 3 bases, with 14 bases between them. The CDR3 protein is CASSRDATYYGYTF. The CDR3 DNA follows: TGTGCCAGCAGCCGGGATGCTACCTACTATGGCTACACCTTC.

The chain has TRBV10-2 and TRBJ1-2; possible D gene TRBD1, 6 bases. CDR1 and CDR2 (germline): WSHSY, SAAADI. Trimming cost V 2 bases and J 3 bases, with 22 bases left between them. The length of the CDR3 is 18 residues. The CDR3 region is CASSETLYQRQADYGYTF. The CDR3 DNA reads TGCGCCAGCAGTGAGACTCTATACCAAAGACAGGCTGACTATGGCTACACCTTC.

This clone was found a few times. This chain links TRBV10-1 with TRBJ2-5; maybe TRBD2 (6 bases). The CDR3 sequence is 14 residues long. Per the germline V gene, CDR1 is WNHNN and CDR2 is SYGVQD (reference sequence). V was trimmed by 6 bases and J by 3 bases, leaving 14 bases between them. The CDR3 coding sequence is TGCGCCAGCAGCCCTATCCGGACTAAAGAGACCCAGTACTTC. It yields the protein CASSPIRTKETQYF.

This clone is a singleton in its sample. V gene TRBV19 combines with J gene TRBJ1-2; 10 nucleotides align to TRBD1. The germline V gene has CDR1 LNHDA and CDR2 SQIVND (reference sequence). The V and J ends lost 6 bases and 2 bases, in that order; junction bases with no gene match: 6. This CDR3 is 15 amino acids long. The CDR3 nucleotides are TGTGCCAGTAGCAGCCCGGGACAGGGGAACTATGGCTACACCTTC. Its translation is CASSSPGQGNYGYTF. Filled out from reference TRBV19 and TRBJ1-2, the complete variable domain reads DGGITQSPKYLFRKEGQNVTLSCEQNLNHDAMYWYRQDPGQGLRLIYYSQIVNDFQKGDIAEGYSVSREKKESFPLTVTSAQKNPTAFYLCASSSPGQGNYGYTFGSGTRLTVV.

The rearrangement links TRBV28 to TRBJ2-7; 10 nucleotides agree with TRBD1. The ends lost 6 bases at V and 3 bases at J; junction bases unmatched: 20. This CDR3 contains 19 residues. CDR1 and CDR2 (germline): MDHEN, SYDVKM. Here the CDR3 reads CASSSGETDRGSGGYEQYF. CDR3 bases: TGTGCCAGCAGCTCCGGAGAAACGGACAGGGGGTCCGGAGGCTACGAGCAGTACTTC.

The sample holds one count of this clone. The chain combines TRBV5-6 with TRBJ1-1; D may be TRBD1 (5 bases). The CDR3 has 14 amino acids. The germline V gene encodes CDR1 SGHDT and CDR2 YYEEEE. The V end was cut by 0 bases, the J end by 5 bases, with 11 bases between. The CDR3 DNA sequence: TGTGCCAGCAGCTTGGACAGGATTGGGACTGAAGCTTTCTTT. Protein sequence: CASSLDRIGTEAFF. The full variable domain, in which reference TRBV5-6 and TRBJ1-1 provide the parts outside the CDR3, is DAGVTQSPTHLIKTRGQQVTLRCSPKSGHDTVSWYQQALGQGPQFIFQYYEEEERQRGNFPDRFSGHQFPNYSSELNVNALLLGDSALYLCASSLDRIGTEAFFGQGTRLTVV.

This clone was seen just once. The gene calls are TRBV9 and TRBJ2-3; D is perhaps TRBD2 (5 bases). The CDR3 runs 19 residues. Deletions cut 0 bases from V and 3 bases from J, with 23 bases between. CDR1 is SGDLS and CDR2 is YYNGEE in the germline V gene. The CDR3 sequence is CASSVVPGNGLGRTDTQYF. The CDR3 bases are TGTGCCAGCAGCGTAGTCCCGGGGAATGGGTTAGGGAGAACAGATACGCAGTATTTT.

The chain combines TRBV5-4 with TRBJ2-7; the match to TRBD2 covers 14 bases. The CDR3 runs to 14 residues. J lost 6 bases, V lost 4 bases, and 3 bases had no gene match. Germline CDR1 is SGHNT and CDR2 is YYREEE (reference sequence). As DNA, the CDR3 is TGTGCCAGCAGCCCGACTAGCGGGAGGGCCGAGCAGTACTTC. Protein: CASSPTSGRAEQYF.